This TCR beta chain was profiled in a study of blood T cells in healthy people across ages. Trimming stripped 6 bases from V and 5 bases from J, with 26 bases between. There are 17 residues in the CDR3. Germline-derived CDR1 and CDR2 are SGHRS and YFSETQ. Together with a sample-barcoded 5' primer, a J-beta primer mix was included in a second PCR lasting about 7 to 11 cycles. TCRdb reanalysed the 5' RACE reads using MiXCR and keeps one entry per CDR3 protein. The sample shows over a million distinct CDR3 sequences, approximately 42% of them seen only once. The sequenced material came from blood. The chain has TRBV5-1 and TRBJ1-1, with D tentatively TRBD1 (6 bases). The receptor comes from a woman aged 18-29 years in good health. In nucleotides, the CDR3 is TGCGCCAGCACCCTCAACCCGACAGGAATTGGTCTGACTGAAGCTTTCTTT. Translation gives CASTLNPTGIGLTEAFF.